The clone carrying this T cell receptor beta chain was picked up one time. The protocol was immunoSEQ multiplex PCR, while the TCRdb copy is restricted to in-frame clones and leaves out a portion. The table lists approximately 600,000 clones, approximately 95% of them singletons. CD45RO-negative, CCR7-selected cells formed the naive CD8 fraction, which excluded terminally differentiated effector memory CD45RA+ cells. This entry is derived from a study of shared clonotypes between healthy human individuals. The germline CDR1 and CDR2 sequences are MDHEN and SYDVKM. The CDR3 sequence is 16 residues long. Germline trimming cut 4 bases from V and 2 bases from J; bases unmatched to any gene: 5.

This TCR came from a woman aged 25 to 39 in good health. Source material: naive CD8+ T cells sorted from blood. The V gene is TRBV28, the J gene TRBJ2-7; 13 bases align to TRBD2. CDR3 loop: CASSSSTSGRAYEQYF. CDR3 in DNA: TGTGCCAGCAGTTCATCAACTAGCGGGAGGGCCTACGAGCAGTACTTC.